A single sample is the source of the 22 T cell receptor beta chains below, sequenced in a study of T cell responses to AZD1222 COVID-19 vaccine. Produced via immunoSEQ multiplex PCR; TCRdb's table is partial and in-frame only. Among over 65,000 clones, approximately 80% were seen once, and the ten largest hold around 21%. Sample: peripheral blood, taken on day 0 of AZD1222 vaccination. These receptor sequences come from an adult in good health.

The V call is TRBV15, the J call TRBJ2-1, with D tentatively TRBD1 (6 bases). The length of the CDR3 is 15 residues. Germline assignment: CDR1 LNHNV and CDR2 YYDKDF (reference sequence). V was clipped by 0 bases and J by 4 bases, with 10 bases between them. CDR3 bases: TGTGCCACCAGCAGAGATCAGGGGATTTACAATGAGCAGTTCTTC. Translated: CATSRDQGIYNEQFF.

The J gene is TRBJ1-2, the V gene TRBV29-1; D unclear. Germline V CDR1 and CDR2: SQVTM, ANQGSEA. The V gene lost 4 bases and the J gene lost 2 bases, with 14 bases spanning the gap. The CDR3 contains 14 residues. The CDR3 is CSVVKGNGNYGYTF. The CDR3 nucleotides are TGCAGCGTTGTCAAAGGGAATGGGAACTATGGCTACACCTTC. Filled out from reference TRBV29-1 and TRBJ1-2, the complete variable domain reads SAVISQKPSRDICQRGTSLTIQCQVDSQVTMMFWYRQQPGQSLTLIATANQGSEATYESGFVIDKFPISRPNLTFSTLTVSNMSPEDSSIYLCSVVKGNGNYGYTFGSGTRLTVV.

The chain couples TRBV19 to TRBJ2-1; TRBD2 aligns across 10 bases. The germline V gene encodes CDR1 LNHDA and CDR2 SQIVND (reference sequence). The CDR3 runs to 16 residues. With 4 bases clipped from V and 3 bases from J, the junction kept 6 bases outside the gene matches. Here the CDR3 DNA reads TGTGCCAGTAGTACCCAACTAGCGGGAAGCTACAATGAGCAGTTCTTC. Its protein product is CASSTQLAGSYNEQFF.

The rearrangement joins TRBV12-3 or TRBV12-4 to TRBJ1-2; D gene ambiguous. V dropped 10 bases and J dropped 0 bases, with 9 bases sitting between them. The CDR3 spans 12 residues. CDR3 residues: CAIQPTNYGYTF. CDR3 sequence (DNA): TGTGCCATCCAGCCTACTAACTATGGCTACACCTTC.

V usage is TRBV2 and J usage is TRBJ1-5, with no clear D. Between the trimmed V and J ends, which lost 3 bases and 3 bases, there was a span of 9 bases. The CDR3 spans 14 residues. CDR1 is SNHLY and CDR2 is FYNNEI in the germline V gene. CDR3 sequence: CASSDSWVNQPQHF. CDR3 nucleotides: TGTGCCAGCAGTGATAGCTGGGTCAATCAGCCCCAGCATTTT.

A few counts support this clone. The chain uses TRBV6-5 and TRBJ2-5; D may match TRBD1 or TRBD2 (5 bases each). The CDR3 totals 14 residues. CDR1 and CDR2 from the germline V gene are MNHEY and SVGAGI. The ends were cut back, 7 bases at V and 2 bases at J, with 14 bases in the middle. The CDR3 nucleotides read TGTGCCAGCACACACCGGGACGAACAAGAGACCCAGTACTTC. It encodes CASTHRDEQETQYF.

This clone is medium-sized in the sample. V usage is TRBV15 and J usage is TRBJ2-5; no definite D call. The CDR3 covers 12 residues. Germline CDR1 is LNHNV and CDR2 is YYDKDF (reference sequence). The germline V and J ends were trimmed by 0 bases and 6 bases, with 5 bases remaining between them. CDR3 sequence reads: CATSRDFKTQYF. The CDR3, as DNA: TGTGCCACCAGCAGAGATTTTAAGACCCAGTACTTC.

The DNA for the CDR3 is TGTGCCACCACCCACGACTCCACGGGGCTGTATTTT. Translated, it gives CATTHDSTGLYF. The rearrangement links TRBV11-2 to TRBJ2-3; D may be TRBD1 or TRBD2 (5 bases each). CDR3 length: 12 residues. V was cut by 10 bases and J by 14 bases, with 22 bases left in between. Germline-derived CDR1 and CDR2 are SGHAT and FQNNGV.

The chain has TRBV18 and TRBJ2-7, with D possibly matching TRBD2 (5 bases). The CDR3 is 14 residues long. Per the germline V gene, CDR1 is KGHSH and CDR2 is LQKENI. Trimming took off 8 bases at V and 0 bases at J, with 14 bases between the two ends. This chain's CDR3 is CASAGESSSYEQYF. The CDR3 DNA reads as TGTGCCAGCGCCGGGGAGTCCAGCTCCTACGAGCAGTACTTC. The whole variable domain, remainder taken from reference TRBV18 and TRBJ2-7, is NAGVMQNPRHLVRRRGQEARLRCSPMKGHSHVYWYRQLPEEGLKFMVYLQKENIIDESGMPKERFSAEFPKEGPSILRIQQVVRGDSAAYFCASAGESSSYEQYFGPGTRLTVT.

The rearrangement joins TRBV6-1 to TRBJ1-2; 7 bases agree with TRBD1. Germline CDR1 is MNHNS and CDR2 is SASEGT. The trim removed 1 base at V and 4 bases at J, leaving 9 bases unmatched. This CDR3 contains 16 residues. CDR3 residues: CASSEGEGAYGYGYTF. In DNA form, the CDR3 reads TGTGCCAGCAGTGAAGGCGAGGGGGCATATGGCTATGGCTACACCTTC.

Only a few counts were recorded for this clone. V is TRBV5-4 and J is TRBJ1-6; D is undetermined. Germline V gene sequence: CDR1 SGHNT, CDR2 YYREEE (reference sequence). The CDR3 consists of 14 residues. The V end was cut by 2 bases, the J end by 8 bases, with 11 bases between. In DNA, the CDR3 is TGTGCCAGCAGCTTTAGTACGAGGGATTCACCCCTCCACTTT. Encoded protein: CASSFSTRDSPLHF.

V usage is TRBV7-9 and J usage is TRBJ1-2; D is unclear. This CDR3 contains 11 residues. Germline values: CDR1 SEHNR, CDR2 FQNEAQ (reference sequence). V lost 5 bases, J lost 8 bases, and 9 bases lay in between. In DNA, the CDR3 is TGTGCCAGCAGCCCCACGAGCGGCTACACCTTC. This encodes CASSPTSGYTF.

This chain links TRBV18 with TRBJ2-5, with D possibly matching TRBD2 (5 bases). Trimming took 0 bases from V and 5 from J, leaving 10 bases between them. In germline, CDR1 is KGHSH, CDR2 LQKENI. The CDR3 runs 14 residues. CDR3 bases: TGTGCCAGCTCACCACCGGAGGTTGTGGAGACCCAGTACTTC. Protein product: CASSPPEVVETQYF. Variable domain in full (rest from reference TRBV18 and TRBJ2-5): NAGVMQNPRHLVRRRGQEARLRCSPMKGHSHVYWYRQLPEEGLKFMVYLQKENIIDESGMPKERFSAEFPKEGPSILRIQQVVRGDSAAYFCASSPPEVVETQYFGPGTRLLVL.

The rearrangement uses TRBV7-9 and TRBJ2-3; 11 bases are a match to TRBD2. This CDR3 has 19 amino acids. Germline assignment: CDR1 SEHNR and CDR2 FQNEAQ (reference sequence). V lost 1 base to trimming and J lost 0 bases; unmatched junction nucleotides: 9. CDR3 DNA: TGTGCCAGCAGCTTAGAAACTAGCGGGGGCAGATATAGCACAGATACGCAGTATTTT. This encodes CASSLETSGGRYSTDTQYF.

The V and J genes are TRBV29-1 and TRBJ1-1; 7 bases are shared with TRBD1. J was trimmed by 1 base and V by 3 bases; bases with no gene match: 11. The CDR3 is made up of 16 amino acids. In germline, CDR1 is SQVTM, CDR2 ANQGSEA. Here the CDR3 reads CSVEVGTVRGNTEAFF. The CDR3 nucleotides read TGCAGCGTTGAGGTCGGGACAGTGCGGGGGAACACTGAAGCTTTCTTT.

The V call is TRBV6-2 or TRBV6-3, the J call TRBJ1-5; D ambiguous. Germline CDR1 MNHEY, CDR2 SVGEGT. Trimming stripped 2 bases from V and 0 bases from J, with 17 bases between. This CDR3 has 18 residues. CDR3 region: CASSYLRRKGYSNQPQHF. The CDR3 DNA reads TGTGCCAGCAGTTACCTTCGACGGAAAGGGTATAGCAATCAGCCCCAGCATTTT.

V gene TRBV4-1 combines with J gene TRBJ2-5, with 8 bases matching TRBD1. The CDR3 length is 17 residues. J lost 9 bases, V lost 4 bases, and 19 bases had no gene match. Germline lookup yields CDR1 MGHRA and CDR2 YSYEKL. The CDR3 sequence is CASSRSTGTGGVEAQYF. CDR3 DNA: TGCGCCAGCAGCCGTTCGACCGGGACAGGCGGAGTTGAGGCCCAGTACTTC.

The chain uses TRBV27 and TRBJ2-3, with D hard to call. Germline values: CDR1 MNHEY, CDR2 SMNVEV (reference sequence). The V end was cut by 0 bases, the J end by 1 base, with 8 bases between. The CDR3 has 15 amino acids. As DNA, the CDR3 is TGTGCCAGCAGTTTATCGGGGTGGGGCACAGATACGCAGTATTTT. Amino acid sequence: CASSLSGWGTDTQYF.

The chain combines TRBV7-9 with TRBJ1-1, with D perhaps matching TRBD1 (5 bases). Trimming shortened V by 1 base and J by 3 bases, and 15 bases separated the two germline ends. The CDR3 is 16 amino acids. The germline V gene has CDR1 SEHNR and CDR2 FQNEAQ (reference sequence). CDR3 sequence: CASSLDGEAQDTEAFF. CDR3 sequence (DNA): TGTGCCAGCAGCTTAGACGGGGAAGCACAGGACACTGAAGCTTTCTTT.

V and J are TRBV7-9 and TRBJ1-2; 9 bases agree with TRBD1. V lost 5 bases, J lost 8 bases, and 15 bases stayed unmatched. The germline V gene has CDR1 SEHNR and CDR2 FQNEAQ (reference sequence). CDR3 length: 16 residues. The DNA of the CDR3 is TGTGCCAGCAGCCAGTCTCTTACTCCCGGGACAGGGGGCTACACCTTC. Amino acid sequence: CASSQSLTPGTGGYTF.

The gene calls are TRBV3-1 (or the pseudogene TRBV3-2) and TRBJ2-7; 9 bases align to TRBD1. The CDR3 consists of 14 residues. Germline V lookup: CDR1 LGHDT, CDR2 YNNKEL (reference sequence). The V and J ends lost 6 bases and 3 bases, in that order; junction bases with no gene match: 6. CDR3 nucleotide sequence: TGTGCCAGCAGAACTCGACAGGGGGACTACGAGCAGTACTTC. This translates into CASRTRQGDYEQYF.

The chain employs TRBV5-1 and TRBJ2-1; D perhaps matches TRBD2 (5 bases). Germline values: CDR1 SGHRS, CDR2 YFSETQ. Trimming took off 0 bases at V and 10 bases at J, with 14 bases between the two ends. The CDR3 sequence is 14 residues long. CDR3 protein: CASSLDGGKREQFF. Here the CDR3 DNA reads TGCGCCAGCAGCTTGGACGGAGGTAAGCGGGAGCAGTTCTTC.